Below, 32 T cell receptor beta chains from the same sample are listed, as sequenced in a study of blood T cell repertoires in COVID-19. Sequencing was performed with immunoSEQ multiplex PCR; in TCRdb, only in-frame clones are kept and a portion is missing. Counted here are roughly 240,000 clones, approximately 89% occurring once; the ten biggest clones make up about 1.7%. The sequenced sample consisted of peripheral blood. These receptors came from a woman in her sixties or seventies who had recovered from COVID-19.

The rearrangement links TRBV12-3 or TRBV12-4 to TRBJ2-1; 8 bases match TRBD1. The trim removed 4 bases at V and 6 bases at J, leaving 2 bases unmatched. The CDR3 runs to 13 residues. The CDR3 DNA reads TGTGCCAGCAGTTGGGACAGGTCCAATGAGCAGTTCTTC. Its translation is CASSWDRSNEQFF.

CDR3 DNA: TGTGCCACCAAAGACAGGGGGCTAGCTGTACACGAGCAGTACTTC. Its translation: CATKDRGLAVHEQYF. The chain is built from TRBV24-1 and TRBJ2-7, with 10 nucleotides matching TRBD1. The V segment lost 8 bases and the J segment 5 bases; nucleotides outside the gene matches: 11. The germline V gene has CDR1 KGHDR and CDR2 SFDVKD. The CDR3 covers 15 residues.

This clone was picked up one time. The V gene is TRBV6-5, the J gene TRBJ2-1; 7 nucleotides align to TRBD2. CDR1 MNHEY and CDR2 SVGAGI come from the germline V gene. The CDR3 loop spans 12 amino acids. V lost 8 bases to trimming and J lost 8 bases; unmatched junction nucleotides: 6. This CDR3 reads CASQGTTDEQFF. The CDR3 DNA sequence: TGTGCCAGCCAAGGGACTACCGATGAGCAGTTCTTC.

This chain links TRBV9 with TRBJ1-2; 8 nucleotides align to TRBD1. Germline CDR1 SGDLS, CDR2 YYNGEE. The CDR3 contains 16 residues. Unmatched junction bases numbered 10, after V lost 3 bases and J lost 3 bases. CDR3 coding DNA: TGTGCCAGCAGCGCGACTTCAGGGGGCGGGTACTATGGCTACACCTTC. Translated, it gives CASSATSGGGYYGYTF.

The chain is built from TRBV3-1 (or the pseudogene TRBV3-2) and TRBJ2-1; TRBD2 matches at 7 bases. Per germline, CDR1 LGHDT and CDR2 YNNKEL (reference sequence). This CDR3 contains 14 residues. V lost 4 bases, J lost 5 bases, and 5 bases stayed unmatched. CDR3 sequence: CASSLAGANNEQFF. The CDR3 nucleotides read TGTGCCAGCAGCCTAGCGGGCGCCAACAATGAGCAGTTCTTC.

The rearrangement links TRBV7-3 to TRBJ2-2; D is possibly TRBD2 (5 bases). There are 16 residues in the CDR3. V was trimmed by 1 base and J by 2 bases, leaving 11 bases between them. CDR1 and CDR2 (germline): SGHTA, FQGTGA. The CDR3 DNA follows: TGTGCCAGCAGCTTAAATGTTCCGGGAAACACCGGGGAGCTGTTTTTT. Its translation: CASSLNVPGNTGELFF.

The rearrangement links TRBV19 to TRBJ1-5; the D gene is possibly TRBD1 (6 bases). Germline V CDR1 and CDR2: LNHDA, SQIVND (reference sequence). This CDR3 is built from 15 residues. V lost 7 bases and J lost 6, with 19 bases in between. The CDR3 loop reads CASTHRERTGQPQHF. The CDR3 nucleotides are TGTGCCAGTACCCACAGGGAGAGAACGGGTCAGCCCCAGCATTTT.

This clone was recorded only once. The chain has TRBV12-5 and TRBJ2-5; the match to TRBD2 covers 12 bases. The CDR3 has 15 residues. Germline CDR1 is LGHNT and CDR2 is FRNRAP. V lost 4 bases, J lost 2 bases, and 2 bases stayed unmatched. As DNA, the CDR3 is TGTGCTAGTGGTTCCCTAGCGGGGGGGCAAGAGACCCAGTACTTC. Amino acid sequence: CASGSLAGGQETQYF.

V and J are TRBV19 and TRBJ1-4, with 10 nucleotides matching TRBD1. J gave up 8 bases and V 1 base, and 4 bases lay outside the gene matches. The CDR3 runs 15 residues. Per the germline V gene, CDR1 is LNHDA and CDR2 is SQIVND (reference sequence). DNA of the CDR3: TGTGCCAGTAGTATAGTTGGGACAGGGGTAGAAAAACTGTTTTTT. Translated, it gives CASSIVGTGVEKLFF.

V usage is TRBV7-2 and J usage is TRBJ2-7; maybe TRBD1 (5 bases). CDR1 SGHTA and CDR2 FQGNSA come from the germline V gene. The germline V and J ends were trimmed by 4 bases and 2 bases, with 9 bases remaining between them. The length of the CDR3 is 13 residues. CDR3 nucleotides: TGTGCCAGCAGCTCATCAGGGCCCTACGAGCAGTACTTC. It codes for CASSSSGPYEQYF. Full variable domain (outside the CDR3, taken from reference TRBV7-2 and TRBJ2-7): GAGVSQSPSNKVTEKGKDVELRCDPISGHTALYWYRQSLGQGLEFLIYFQGNSAPDKSGLPSDRFSAERTGGSVSTLTIQRTQQEDSAVYLCASSSSGPYEQYFGPGTRLTVT.

The chain links TRBV19 to TRBJ1-6; perhaps TRBD1 as D (5 bases). Trimming cost V 4 bases and J 6 bases, with 16 bases left between them. This CDR3 spans 16 amino acids. Germline V CDR1 and CDR2: LNHDA, SQIVND (reference sequence). This CDR3 reads CASSKPSDSFNSPLHF. As DNA, the CDR3 is TGTGCCAGTAGTAAACCCTCCGACAGTTTTAATTCACCCCTCCACTTT.

This rearrangement joins TRBV7-2 to TRBJ2-5; D might be TRBD2 (6 bases). CDR1 is SGHTA and CDR2 is FQGNSA in the germline V gene. The CDR3 has 14 residues. The V end lost 4 bases, the J end lost 3 bases, and 12 bases lay between the germline ends. CDR3 residues: CASSSSGLKETQYF. In nucleotides, the CDR3 is TGTGCCAGCAGCTCCTCGGGACTCAAAGAGACCCAGTACTTC.

This clone was seen just once. This chain links TRBV7-2 with TRBJ2-1, with D perhaps matching TRBD2 (7 bases). Between the trimmed V and J ends, which lost 4 bases and 0 bases, there was a span of 16 bases. The CDR3 has 17 residues. Germline CDR1 reads SGHTA; CDR2 reads FQGNSA. The CDR3 coding sequence is TGTGCCAGCAGCTGGGGCGGGGGCCTAAGCTCCTACAATGAGCAGTTCTTC. This encodes CASSWGGGLSSYNEQFF.

The chain uses TRBV4-1 and TRBJ1-6, with a possible D match to TRBD1 (5 bases). CDR1 MGHRA and CDR2 YSYEKL come from the germline V gene. The V gene lost 1 base and the J gene lost 4 bases, with 17 bases spanning the gap. This CDR3 spans 18 amino acids. CDR3 sequence (DNA): TGCGCCAGCAGCCAAGGGGGATACCGGGACTCTTATAATTCACCCCTCCACTTT. Its protein product is CASSQGGYRDSYNSPLHF.

This clone was counted only a few times. The chain couples TRBV14 to TRBJ2-7; TRBD2 might be the D (5 bases). Germline V gene sequence: CDR1 SGHDN, CDR2 FVKESK. V lost 0 bases and J 0 bases, leaving 15 bases between the germline ends. The CDR3 runs to 17 residues. CDR3 region: CASSQDLSPGYSYEQYF. The CDR3, as DNA: TGTGCCAGCAGCCAAGACCTTTCTCCGGGGTACTCCTACGAGCAGTACTTC.

The chain couples TRBV9 to TRBJ2-3; 12 nucleotides line up with TRBD1. From germline, CDR1 is SGDLS and CDR2 YYNGEE. This CDR3 region has 17 residues. V gave up 2 bases and J gave up 4 bases; unmatched junction bases: 8. The CDR3 protein is CASSVTPGQGAPDTQYF. The CDR3 coding sequence is TGTGCCAGCAGCGTTACTCCGGGACAGGGGGCTCCAGATACGCAGTATTTT.

The J gene is TRBJ1-6, the V gene TRBV5-1; D might be TRBD1 (6 bases). This CDR3 region has 14 residues. V was cut by 4 bases and J by 4 bases, with 9 bases left in between. Germline CDR1 and CDR2: SGHRS and YFSETQ. Here the CDR3 DNA reads TGCGCCAGCAGCCTCGACAGGTATAATTCACCCCTCCACTTT. Encoded protein: CASSLDRYNSPLHF.

The chain is built from TRBV7-2 and TRBJ1-4; D remains ambiguous. In germline, CDR1 is SGHTA, CDR2 FQGNSA. V was shortened by 5 bases and J by 11 bases, with 18 bases between the two germline ends. CDR3 length equals 14 residues. DNA for the CDR3: TGTGCCAGCAGCCAAAAAATACCCACACCTAAACTGTTTTTT. Translated, it gives CASSQKIPTPKLFF.

This chain uses TRBV5-1 with TRBJ1-1; TRBD1 agrees at 9 bases. Germline CDR1 is SGHRS and CDR2 is YFSETQ. V shed 4 bases, J shed 2 bases, and the junction held 6 bases outside the gene matches. CDR3 length: 15 residues. The CDR3 DNA is TGCGCCAGCAGCCCCACAGGGGGCTTAAACACTGAAGCTTTCTTT. Translating gives CASSPTGGLNTEAFF.

The chain recombines TRBV5-4 with TRBJ2-1; D perhaps matches TRBD1 (6 bases). The germline V and J ends were trimmed by 7 bases and 8 bases, with 22 bases remaining between them. This CDR3 has 15 amino acids. CDR1 is SGHNT and CDR2 is YYREEE in the germline V gene (reference sequence). DNA of the CDR3: TGTGCCAGCGGGGGCCGGACTTCCTACGTAGATGAGCAGTTCTTC. Translating it yields CASGGRTSYVDEQFF.

The chain uses TRBV21-1 and TRBJ2-1; the table calls TRBD2, which could not be checked here. TRBV21-1 is flagged as a pseudogene. This CDR3 comprises 17 residues. Here the CDR3 reads CASSTGGGARSYNEQFF. The CDR3 DNA reads as TGTGCCAGCAGCACGGGCGGGGGGGCAAGGTCCTACAATGAGCAGTTCTTC.

DNA of the CDR3: TGTGCCAGCAGCCCCGAGATAGTTAGCTATGGCTACACCTTC. Its translation: CASSPEIVSYGYTF. The V and J genes are TRBV5-6 and TRBJ1-2; the D is unclear. Between the trimmed V and J ends, which lost 4 bases and 4 bases, there was a span of 14 bases. This CDR3 has 14 residues. Germline V CDR1 and CDR2: SGHDT, YYEEEE.

The chain uses TRBV18 and TRBJ2-1; 9 nucleotides align to TRBD2. J lost 7 bases, V lost 10 bases, and 14 bases had no gene match. This CDR3 is built from 15 residues. Germline V gives CDR1 KGHSH, CDR2 LQKENI. The CDR3 region is CATLRGASGENEQFF. In DNA form, the CDR3 reads TGTGCCACCCTCAGGGGGGCTAGCGGGGAGAATGAGCAGTTCTTC.

As for this clone: An end of the junction differs from the germline gene, which may be a read error. The chain recombines TRBV2 with TRBJ1-5; no definite D call. The CDR3 consists of 15 residues. Germline V gene data show CDR1 as SNHLY and CDR2 as FYNNEI. CDR3 DNA sequence: TGTGCCAGCAGTGACAGACCTTATAGCAATCAGCCCCAGCGTTTT. Translated, it gives CASSDRPYSNQPQRF.

This clone was detected ten times or more. The chain links TRBV21-1 to TRBJ1-1; the D call TRBD1 from the table was never checked on the DNA. TRBV21-1 is reported as a pseudogene. There are 14 residues in the CDR3. DNA for the CDR3: TGTGCCAGCATCACGGACACGCCGAACACTGAAGCTTTCTTT. Amino acid sequence: CASITDTPNTEAFF.

The genes are TRBV10-3 and TRBJ2-5; D perhaps matches TRBD1 (5 bases). Per the germline V gene, CDR1 is ENHRY and CDR2 is SYGVKD. This CDR3 has 15 residues. Trimming left V 0 bases short and J 7 bases short, with 15 bases between. The CDR3 protein is CAISESTPGIATQYF. The CDR3 DNA sequence: TGTGCCATCAGTGAGTCGACTCCAGGGATCGCGACCCAGTACTTC.

The V and J genes are TRBV29-1 and TRBJ2-6, with 7 bases fitting TRBD1. CDR3 length: 11 amino acids. Per germline, CDR1 SQVTM and CDR2 ANQGSEA. V shed 7 bases, J shed 7 bases, and the junction held 1 base outside the gene matches. The CDR3 DNA is TGCAGCGGACAGGGAGCCAACGTCCTGACTTTC. This codes for CSGQGANVLTF.

The rearrangement joins TRBV7-9 to TRBJ1-6, with a possible D match to TRBD1 (5 bases). This CDR3 has 17 amino acids. Trimming removed 0 bases at V and 1 base at J, with 10 bases between. Germline assignment: CDR1 SEHNR and CDR2 FQNEAQ (reference sequence). The CDR3 DNA follows: TGTGCCAGCAGCTTAGCTCAGGACACTTCCTATAATTCACCCCTCCACTTT. This translates into CASSLAQDTSYNSPLHF.

The chain carries TRBV7-9 and TRBJ2-7, with 7 nucleotides matching TRBD1. Germline V lookup: CDR1 SEHNR, CDR2 FQNEAQ (reference sequence). V trimming: 4 bases; J trimming: 0 bases; junction bases outside the gene matches: 3. There are 14 residues in the CDR3. CDR3 sequence (DNA): TGTGCCAGCAGCTCGACAGGGAACTCCTACGAGCAGTACTTC. Protein product: CASSSTGNSYEQYF.

This clone was observed once. The gene calls are TRBV6-4 and TRBJ1-5, with D tentatively TRBD1 (5 bases). V lost 1 base and J 2 bases, leaving 12 bases between the germline ends. In germline, CDR1 is MRHNA, CDR2 SNTAGT. This CDR3 has 16 residues. The CDR3 protein is CASSDFRVSRNQPQHF. CDR3 DNA sequence: TGTGCCAGCAGTGACTTCAGGGTTTCCCGCAATCAGCCCCAGCATTTT.

The chain recombines TRBV7-3 with TRBJ2-1; 11 bases align to TRBD2. The CDR3 runs 15 residues. The V gene's germline CDR1 is SGHTA and CDR2 FQGTGA. Trimming took 5 bases from V and 5 from J; bases not matched to a gene: 5. The CDR3 DNA reads TGTGCCAGCAGCCCCCTAGCGGGGGGTAACAATGAGCAGTTCTTC. It encodes CASSPLAGGNNEQFF.

This chain links TRBV3-1 (or the pseudogene TRBV3-2) with TRBJ1-4, with a weak D call TRBD1 (6 bases). Germline loops: CDR1 LGHDT, CDR2 YNNKEL (reference sequence). The CDR3 contains 18 residues. With 3 bases removed from V and 3 bases from J, the gap between germline ends came to 20 bases. CDR3 protein: CASSQHLRGGLSNEKLFF. CDR3 nucleotide sequence: TGTGCCAGCAGCCAGCACCTTAGGGGGGGTCTCTCTAATGAAAAACTGTTTTTT.